This is a list of T cell receptor beta chains from one sample in a study of T-cell reconstitution after alpha-beta-depleted transplantation in children. TCRdb reanalysed the PCR reads using MiXCR and keeps one entry per CDR3 protein. The repertoire includes fewer than 700,000 distinct CDR3 sequences, roughly 23% of them detected once, and around 14% sits in the top ten. The sequences come from PBMCs, mostly from graft donor cells, collected 360 days after TCRalphabeta/CD19-depleted stem cell transplant. These receptors all stem from a boy younger than two who had a stem cell transplant for acute myeloid leukemia, so the T cells may come from the graft donor. CDR3s include the opening cysteine and the closing phenylalanine or tryptophan. D genes are given only for firm matches. Clone size appears in some rows only: once, few, many, or a class for an expanded clone.

J gene	V gene	D gene	CDR3 length	clone size	CDR3 protein	CDR3 DNA
TRBJ1-3	TRBV15	-	16	few	CATSRDLAQRGNTIYF	TGTGCCACCAGCAGAGATCTAGCCCAGAGAGGAAACACCATATATTTT
TRBJ2-6	TRBV20-1	-	19	-	CSAKGPGTGGYSGANVLTF	TGCAGTGCTAAGGGGCCAGGGACGGGGGGCTACTCTGGGGCCAACGTCCTGACTTTC
TRBJ1-2	TRBV29-1	-	14	-	CSVESRGRYYGYTF	TGCAGCGTTGAGAGCCGGGGGCGGTACTATGGCTACACCTTC
TRBJ2-3	TRBV12-3/TRBV12-4	TRBD1	15	many	CASSEGQGNTDTQYF	TGTGCCAGCAGTGAGGGACAGGGGAACACAGATACGCAGTATTTT
TRBJ2-3	TRBV2	-	14	-	CASSGVYSPDTQYF	TGTGCCAGCAGTGGAGTCTATTCTCCAGATACGCAGTATTTT
TRBJ2-1	TRBV15	-	16	few	CATSRDLGYSYNEQFF	TGTGCCACCAGCAGAGATCTGGGTTACTCCTACAATGAGCAGTTCTTC
TRBJ1-5	TRBV20-1	-	12	many	CSATESNQPQHF	TGCAGTGCGACAGAGAGCAATCAGCCCCAGCATTTT
TRBJ2-2	TRBV12-3/TRBV12-4	-	17	many	CASIPRGRGVNTGELFF	TGTGCCAGCATTCCCCGGGGACGGGGTGTAAACACCGGGGAGCTGTTTTTT
TRBJ2-3	TRBV20-1	-	14	many	CSARDTRFTDTQYF	TGCAGTGCTAGAGATACCCGATTCACAGATACGCAGTATTTT
TRBJ2-2	TRBV5-6	-	15	-	CASSLPGVRTGELFF	TGTGCCAGCAGCTTACCCGGGGTGAGAACCGGGGAGCTGTTTTTT
TRBJ2-6	TRBV20-1	-	15	many	CSASVLGSGANVLTF	TGCAGTGCGTCTGTTCTCGGCTCTGGGGCCAACGTCCTGACTTTC
TRBJ1-1	TRBV12-3/TRBV12-4	-	11	-	CASSAYTEAFF	TGTGCCAGCAGTGCCTACACTGAAGCTTTCTTT
TRBJ2-7	TRBV10-3	TRBD1	15	few	CAISEGDRESAEQYF	TGTGCCATCAGTGAGGGGGACAGGGAGTCAGCCGAGCAGTACTTC
TRBJ2-1	TRBV12-5	TRBD1	19	many	CASGLVSPGGTGAYNEQFF	TGTGCTAGTGGTTTGGTTAGCCCCGGGGGGACAGGGGCCTACAATGAGCAGTTCTTC
TRBJ1-1	TRBV18	TRBD1	15	-	CASSSGTGENTEAFF	TGTGCCAGCTCATCCGGGACAGGGGAGAACACTGAAGCTTTCTTT
TRBJ2-1	TRBV5-1	TRBD1	12	-	CASTTGDNEQFF	TGCGCCAGTACGACAGGGGATAATGAGCAGTTCTTC